This passage covers 21 T cell receptor beta chains from one sample sequenced in a study of blood T cell repertoires in COVID-19. Profiled with immunoSEQ multiplex PCR; TCRdb holds only in-frame clones, not every one. This sample yields 200,000 to 250,000 clones, of which about 83% are seen a single time; 1.3% belongs to the top ten. Sequenced material: peripheral blood. The source is a woman aged 30 to 39 with COVID-19, enrolled during active disease.

This clone appeared once. J is TRBJ1-2 and V is TRBV15, with D possibly matching TRBD1 (6 bases). The germline gives CDR1 LNHNV, CDR2 YYDKDF (reference sequence). The CDR3 totals 17 residues. Trimming took off 0 bases at V and 4 bases at J, with 18 bases between the two ends. The CDR3 sequence: CATSRDQLQGMSYGYTF. Written as DNA, the CDR3 is TGTGCCACCAGCAGAGATCAGTTACAGGGTATGAGCTATGGCTACACCTTC. The complete variable domain, with remaining parts taken from reference TRBV15 and TRBJ1-2, reads DAMVIQNPRYQVTQFGKPVTLSCSQTLNHNVMYWYQQKSSQAPKLLFHYYDKDFNNEADTPDNFQSRRPNTSFCFLDIRSPGLGDTAMYLCATSRDQLQGMSYGYTFGSGTRLTVV.

V is TRBV7-9 and J is TRBJ1-5, with D possibly TRBD1 on 6 matching bases. V was pared by 5 bases and J by 6 bases, with 14 bases between. The CDR3 covers 14 residues. CDR1 is SEHNR, CDR2 FQNEAQ, per germline (reference sequence). The CDR3 DNA follows: TGTGCCAGCAGCCTCCCAGGGGAAGGTCAGCCCCAGCATTTT. Its translation: CASSLPGEGQPQHF.

The CDR3, as DNA: TGTGCCACCAGCGGACAGGCTTCTGGGGCCAACGTCCTGACTTTC. Translation: CATSGQASGANVLTF. V usage is TRBV15 and J usage is TRBJ2-6; TRBD1 agrees at 7 bases. Germline lookup yields CDR1 LNHNV and CDR2 YYDKDF (reference sequence). The CDR3 is 15 amino acids. V was pared by 5 bases and J by 1 base, with 2 bases of the junction left unmatched.

The V call is TRBV7-3, the J call TRBJ2-5; 9 bases are a match to TRBD2. CDR1 is SGHTA, CDR2 FQGTGA, per germline. CDR3 length: 14 amino acids. The ends lost 5 bases at V and 5 bases at J; junction bases unmatched: 6. This chain's CDR3 is CASSPSGIGETQYF. CDR3 sequence (DNA): TGTGCCAGCAGCCCTAGCGGGATCGGGGAGACCCAGTACTTC. Complete variable domain (other parts from reference TRBV7-3 and TRBJ2-5): GAGVSQTPSNKVTEKGKYVELRCDPISGHTALYWYRQSLGQGPEFLIYFQGTGAADDSGLPNDRFFAVRPEGSVSTLKIQRTERGDSAVYLCASSPSGIGETQYFGPGTRLLVL.

This clone was seen more than once but under ten times. This rearrangement joins TRBV2 to TRBJ2-1; 8 nucleotides match TRBD2. This CDR3 region has 15 residues. V lost 5 bases to trimming and J lost 0 bases; unmatched junction nucleotides: 3. Germline CDR1 and CDR2: SNHLY and FYNNEI. CDR3 loop: CASSTTSGSYNEQFF. In DNA form, the CDR3 reads TGTGCCAGCAGTACTACTAGCGGCTCCTACAATGAGCAGTTCTTC.

The gene calls are TRBV2 and TRBJ1-6; D is unresolved. Looked up from germline, CDR1 is SNHLY and CDR2 is FYNNEI. This CDR3 has 11 residues. V was cut by 7 bases and J by 8 bases, with 6 bases left in between. The CDR3 spells CASNFDSPLHF. The CDR3, as DNA: TGTGCCAGCAACTTCGATTCACCCCTCCACTTT.

The chain employs TRBV10-3 and TRBJ1-1; 7 bases map to TRBD1. Germline CDR1 and CDR2: ENHRY and SYGVKD. V lost 0 bases and J lost 2; bases outside the gene matches: 3. The CDR3 is 15 amino acids. The CDR3 DNA sequence: TGTGCCATCAGTGAGTCCAACAGGGGAAACACTGAAGCTTTCTTT. Translated: CAISESNRGNTEAFF.

The gene calls are TRBV7-2 and TRBJ2-7, with 7 positions matching TRBD2. With V trimmed by 1 base and J by 4 bases, 7 bases remained unmatched. Germline CDR1 is SGHTA and CDR2 is FQGNSA. CDR3 length: 15 amino acids. The CDR3 region has the DNA TGTGCCAGCAGCTTAGGTCCTAGCGGATCATACGAGCAGTACTTC. Its protein product is CASSLGPSGSYEQYF.

The rearrangement joins TRBV2 to TRBJ1-2; D unresolved. The CDR3 covers 13 residues. The V end lost 7 bases, the J end lost 5 bases, and 14 bases lay between the germline ends. The germline gives CDR1 SNHLY, CDR2 FYNNEI. Here the CDR3 reads CASTAPEAYGYTF. The CDR3 region has the DNA TGTGCCAGCACCGCACCGGAGGCTTATGGCTACACCTTC.

V and J are TRBV2 and TRBJ1-5, with 8 bases matching TRBD1. Germline V gene data show CDR1 as SNHLY and CDR2 as FYNNEI. The CDR3 length is 14 residues. J was trimmed by 9 bases and V by 7 bases; bases with no gene match: 11. CDR3 nucleotide sequence: TGTGCCAGCAATCGTGGACAGGGACAGCTGCCCCAGCATTTT. This codes for CASNRGQGQLPQHF.

The chain joins TRBV20-1 to TRBJ2-1; 9 bases line up with TRBD2. Trimming removed 3 bases from V and 2 bases from J; junction bases left unmatched: 8. The CDR3 is 16 residues long. CDR1 and CDR2 from the germline V gene are DFQATT and SNEGSKA (reference sequence). Here the CDR3 DNA reads TGCAGTGCTAGTGAGGGACTAGCTGACGCCTACAATGAGCAGTTCTTC. As protein: CSASEGLADAYNEQFF.

The gene calls are TRBV20-1 and TRBJ2-3; D might be TRBD1 (6 bases). The CDR3 covers 11 residues. V dropped 5 bases and J dropped 8 bases, with 11 bases sitting between them. The germline CDR1 and CDR2 sequences are DFQATT and SNEGSKA (reference sequence). CDR3 residues: CSADRQGTQYF. The CDR3 DNA follows: TGCAGTGCTGACAGGCAAGGTACGCAGTATTTT.

Here the CDR3 reads CASSGNRGGGGELFF. The CDR3 DNA reads as TGTGCCAGTTCGGGAAACAGGGGCGGAGGCGGGGAGCTGTTTTTT. This rearrangement joins TRBV19 to TRBJ2-2; TRBD1 matches at 7 bases. The V and J ends lost 8 bases and 7 bases, in that order; junction bases with no gene match: 13. The CDR3 length is 15 residues. The germline V gene encodes CDR1 LNHDA and CDR2 SQIVND (reference sequence).

This clone was counted only a few times. V is TRBV10-1 and J is TRBJ1-6; D gene uncertain. The CDR3 is 11 amino acids. Germline V CDR1 and CDR2: WNHNN, SYGVQD (reference sequence). V was clipped by 6 bases and J by 7 bases, with 4 bases between them. The CDR3 reads CASSYNSPLHF. Here the CDR3 DNA reads TGCGCCAGCAGCTACAATTCACCCCTCCACTTT.

V and J are TRBV2 and TRBJ1-1, with TRBD1 as a possible D gene (6 bases). In germline, CDR1 is SNHLY, CDR2 FYNNEI. Trimming removed 5 bases from V and 1 base from J, with 11 bases in between. This CDR3 is 14 amino acids long. This CDR3 is CASSTRTANTEAFF. CDR3 in DNA: TGTGCCAGCAGTACCCGGACAGCGAACACTGAAGCTTTCTTT.

The chain is built from TRBV11-2 and TRBJ2-5; D possibly corresponds to TRBD1 (5 bases). The CDR3 spans 15 residues. The V end lost 5 bases, the J end lost 4 bases, and 17 bases lay between the germline ends. Germline V gene lookup returns CDR1 SGHAT and CDR2 FQNNGV. The CDR3 sequence: CASSAAQGWGETQYF. For the CDR3, the DNA is TGTGCCAGCAGCGCAGCGCAGGGTTGGGGAGAGACCCAGTACTTC.

The chain recombines TRBV5-1 with TRBJ2-3, with 7 bases fitting TRBD2. Germline trimming cut 0 bases from V and 0 bases from J; bases unmatched to any gene: 7. Germline lookup yields CDR1 SGHRS and CDR2 YFSETQ. The CDR3 has 17 amino acids. CDR3 amino acids: CASSLAGGSSSTDTQYF. DNA of the CDR3: TGCGCCAGCAGCTTGGCTGGCGGGAGCAGTAGCACAGATACGCAGTATTTT.

The chain combines TRBV6-2 or TRBV6-3 with TRBJ1-3; maybe TRBD1 (5 bases). Germline V CDR1 and CDR2: MNHEY, SVGEGT. The CDR3 runs to 15 residues. Trimming removed 6 bases at V and 2 bases at J, with 14 bases between. CDR3 loop: CASSPDSFAGNTIYF. The CDR3 nucleotides read TGTGCCAGCAGCCCCGACAGTTTCGCTGGAAACACCATATATTTT.

The V gene is TRBV2, the J gene TRBJ1-2; D ambiguous. Per the germline V gene, CDR1 is SNHLY and CDR2 is FYNNEI. Trimming took off 6 bases at V and 11 bases at J, with 10 bases between the two ends. The CDR3 contains 10 residues. The CDR3 sequence is CASRSGVYTF. In DNA, the CDR3 is TGTGCCAGCAGGTCGGGAGTTTACACCTTC.

V usage is TRBV28 and J usage is TRBJ1-1; D remains ambiguous. CDR3 length equals 15 residues. With 3 bases removed from V and 1 base from J, the gap between germline ends came to 12 bases. Germline CDR1 reads MDHEN; CDR2 reads SYDVKM. CDR3 bases: TGTGCCAGCAGTTTTAGCCCCGGCGGGAACACTGAAGCTTTCTTT. Translation gives CASSFSPGGNTEAFF. Full variable domain (outside the CDR3, taken from reference TRBV28 and TRBJ1-1): DVKVTQSSRYLVKRTGEKVFLECVQDMDHENMFWYRQDPGLGLRLIYFSYDVKMKEKGDIPEGYSVSREKKERFSLILESASTNQTSMYLCASSFSPGGNTEAFFGQGTRLTVV.

The chain uses TRBV3-1 (or the pseudogene TRBV3-2) and TRBJ1-2; TRBD1 is a possible D gene (5 bases). Germline V gene lookup returns CDR1 LGHDT and CDR2 YNNKEL (reference sequence). The ends were cut back, 2 bases at V and 3 bases at J, with 7 bases in the middle. The CDR3 is made up of 13 amino acids. CDR3 bases: TGTGCCAGCAGCCAAAAGACAGACTATGGCTACACCTTC. This translates into CASSQKTDYGYTF.